These T cell receptor beta chains were read from a single sample in a study of CD8 T cells in ankylosing spondylitis. MiXCR, run by TCRdb on the 5' RACE reads, gives a single entry per CDR3 protein. The sample lists approximately 400,000 distinct CDR3 sequences, about 15% occurring once. The sample was blood, either unsorted or a sorted T cell fraction (not recorded which). These TCRs come from a male donor with ankylosing spondylitis. CDR3s include the opening cysteine and the closing phenylalanine or tryptophan. D genes are given only for firm matches. Not all rows give a size; the values are once, few, many and, for expanded clones, a class.

clone size | D gene | J gene | V gene | CDR3 DNA | CDR3 protein
NA | TRBD1 | TRBJ2-3 | TRBV29-1 | TGCAGCGTCCGCGCGGGACAGGGGGCGGATACGCAGTATTTT | CSVRAGQGADTQYF
NA | NA | TRBJ1-2 | TRBV3-1 | TGTGCCAGCAGCTTTAGATCTAAGGGTGGCTACACCTTC | CASSFRSKGGYTF
NA | TRBD1 | TRBJ1-6 | TRBV6-1 | TGTGCCAGCAGCTCCCGGACAGGCTTAGATTCACCCCTCCACTTT | CASSSRTGLDSPLHF
NA | NA | TRBJ2-6 | TRBV28 | TGTGCCACCCGACCCGGTTTGGGCTCTGGGGCCAACGTCCTGACTTTC | CATRPGLGSGANVLTF
few | TRBD2 | TRBJ2-7 | TRBV20-1 | TGCAGTGCTAGTGCGAGCGGGAGTTTCTACGAGCAGTACTTC | CSASASGSFYEQYF
few | TRBD2 | TRBJ2-2 | TRBV29-1 | TGCAGCGTTGGGGCGGGAGTAGCGGACACCGGGGAGCTGTTTTTT | CSVGAGVADTGELFF
many | NA | TRBJ1-6 | TRBV5-6 | TGTGCCAGCAGCTTGGTGGGGTTCAATTCACCCCTCCACTTT | CASSLVGFNSPLHF
NA | NA | TRBJ2-7 | TRBV12-3/TRBV12-4 | TGTGCCAGCAGTTCCCACCTCTACGAGCAGTACTTC | CASSSHLYEQYF
NA | NA | TRBJ1-5 | TRBV7-2 | TGTGCCAGCAGCCCGAGGGCAGGCGGGAATCAGCCCCAGCATTTT | CASSPRAGGNQPQHF
NA | NA | TRBJ2-5 | TRBV4-1 | TGCGCCAGCAGCCAAGCTCCCGCCGGGCCCAAAGAGACCCAGTACTTC | CASSQAPAGPKETQYF
NA | NA | TRBJ2-5 | TRBV7-2 | TGTGCCAGCAGCTGGGGGAGAGGTGCGGAGACCCAGTACTTC | CASSWGRGAETQYF
few | NA | TRBJ1-1 | TRBV10-2 | TGCGCCACCAGCAGGCCATTCGAGACTGAAGCTTTCTTT | CATSRPFETEAFF
few | NA | TRBJ1-3 | TRBV29-1 | TGCAGCGCCACAGAGGGCGACAAGAATTATGGAAACACCATATATTTT | CSATEGDKNYGNTIYF
NA | TRBD1 | TRBJ2-7 | TRBV18 | TGTGCCAGCTCTCCGGGACAGCTCTCCTACGAGCAGTACTTC | CASSPGQLSYEQYF
few | TRBD1 | TRBJ2-1 | TRBV30 | TGTGCCTGGAGTGTAATCCGTACAGTTGGGACAGGGGCCATCAATGAGCAGTTCTTC | CAWSVIRTVGTGAINEQFF
NA | TRBD2 | TRBJ2-3 | TRBV20-1 | TGCAGTGCTTCTGGACTAGCGGGAGGAAGGAATACGCAGTATTTT | CSASGLAGGRNTQYF
NA | NA | TRBJ1-2 | TRBV6-1 | TGTGCCAGCACCGCTCACAAGCTTAACTATGGCTACACCTTC | CASTAHKLNYGYTF